This T cell receptor beta chain was profiled in a study of OX40 agonist ivuxolimab in advanced cancers. Profiling relied on immunoSEQ multiplex PCR, and the TCRdb table lists in-frame clones only, not all of them. The repertoire consists of 73,000 or so clones, with 80% to 85% occurring once and the leading ten covering about 0.4%. The CDR3 runs 14 residues. V lost 6 bases, J lost 5 bases, and 6 bases stayed unmatched. Germline loops: CDR1 SNHLY, CDR2 FYNNEI. The genes are TRBV2 and TRBJ2-5; TRBD1 matches 10 bases. The starting material was CD4+ or CD8+ T cells sorted from blood, obtained in a trial of the OX40 agonist ivuxolimab. This clonotype originated in an adult with an advanced solid tumor such as melanoma, head and neck, liver or kidney cancer. The chain's CDR3 is CASSRTGGMETQYF. CDR3 DNA sequence: TGTGCCAGCAGCCGGACAGGGGGAATGGAGACCCAGTACTTC. Using reference TRBV2 and TRBJ2-5 for the parts outside the CDR3, the full variable domain is EPEVTQTPSHQVTQMGQEVILRCVPISNHLYFYWYRQILGQKVEFLVSFYNNEISEKSEIFDDQFSVERPDGSNFTLKIRSTKLEDSAMYFCASSRTGGMETQYFGPGTRLLVL.